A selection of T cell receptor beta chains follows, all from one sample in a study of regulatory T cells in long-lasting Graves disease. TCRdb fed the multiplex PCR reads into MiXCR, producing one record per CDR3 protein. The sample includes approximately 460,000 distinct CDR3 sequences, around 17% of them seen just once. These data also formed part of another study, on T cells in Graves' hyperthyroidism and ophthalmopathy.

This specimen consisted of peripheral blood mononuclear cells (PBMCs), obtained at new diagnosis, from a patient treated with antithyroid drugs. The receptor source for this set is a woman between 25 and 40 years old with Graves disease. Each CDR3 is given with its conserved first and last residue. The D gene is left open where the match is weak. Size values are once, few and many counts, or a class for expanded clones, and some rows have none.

TGCAGCGTTGTCGGACAGGGGAAAGGCTACACCTTC,CSVVGQGKGYTF,TRBD1,TRBV29-1,TRBJ1-2,NA
TGTGCCAGCTCACCACCGTCGGGGTCGATAGGGGAGCAGTACTTC,CASSPPSGSIGEQYF,NA,TRBV18,TRBJ2-7,NA
TGTGCCAGCAGCCAAGGATTACAGGGTTCCGAGCAGTACTTC,CASSQGLQGSEQYF,NA,TRBV3-1,TRBJ2-7,many
TGTGCCAGCAGCTCGACAGGAACTAGCAATCAGCCCCAGCATTTT,CASSSTGTSNQPQHF,NA,TRBV7-9,TRBJ1-5,NA
TGTGCCAGCAGTTTTCCTACAGGGGGCGCGGGACTAGCCTACACAGATACGCAGTATTTT,CASSFPTGGAGLAYTDTQYF,NA,TRBV6-2/TRBV6-3,TRBJ2-3,NA
TGCAGTGCCCCCACTAGCGTCACAGATACGCAGTATTTT,CSAPTSVTDTQYF,TRBD2,TRBV20-1,TRBJ2-3,many
TGTGCCAGCAGCTTTGTAGGAACCGGGGAGCTGTTTTTT,CASSFVGTGELFF,NA,TRBV7-9,TRBJ2-2,many
TGTGCCAGCAGCTTTACAAGGGGAAGCCGCTCTGGGGCCAACGTCCTGACTTTC,CASSFTRGSRSGANVLTF,NA,TRBV7-2,TRBJ2-6,NA
TGTGCCAGCAGTGGATGGGACAGAATAACCGGGGAGCTGTTTTTT,CASSGWDRITGELFF,TRBD1,TRBV6-4,TRBJ2-2,few
TGTGCCAGCAGTTTTGCGGGAGGGGACGGGAATACGCAGTATTTT,CASSFAGGDGNTQYF,TRBD2,TRBV27,TRBJ2-3,NA
TGTGAAGCAAGACCACGGTCCAAAAACATTCAGTACTTC,CEARPRSKNIQYF,NA,TRBV28,TRBJ2-4,NA
TGTGCCGCTTTAAAAGGGACCTCCGGGGAGACCCAGTTCTTC,CAALKGTSGETQFF,NA,TRBV30,TRBJ2-1,NA
TGCAGTGCTTCGGGACTAGCGGGAGAAATCGGGGAGCTGTTTTTT,CSASGLAGEIGELFF,TRBD2,TRBV20-1,TRBJ2-2,many
TGTGCCAGCAGTGAGGTAAAGCTTGGATACGGGAGATTAGGCAACGAGCAGTACTTC,CASSEVKLGYGRLGNEQYF,NA,TRBV6-1,TRBJ2-7,NA
TGTGCCAGCAGCCCTTACCCTAGCGGGAGTGCGGATGAGCAGTTCTTC,CASSPYPSGSADEQFF,TRBD2,TRBV5-8,TRBJ2-1,many
TGTGCCAGCAGCTCCTTCTCGGCTCCAGGGGGTGAAAAACTGTTTTTT,CASSSFSAPGGEKLFF,TRBD1,TRBV7-2,TRBJ1-4,many
TGCAGCGTGGCCCCAGGGGGCCACTCTGGGGCCAACGTCCTGACTTTC,CSVAPGGHSGANVLTF,TRBD1,TRBV29-1,TRBJ2-6,NA
TGTGCCAGCAGCCAGGGCGGCAGGGGGGTCACCGGGGAGCTGTTTTTT,CASSQGGRGVTGELFF,NA,TRBV3-1,TRBJ2-2,many
TGCAGTGCTAGAGGGCCGGTAGCCAAAAACATTCAGTACTTC,CSARGPVAKNIQYF,NA,TRBV20-1,TRBJ2-4,many
TGCAGTGCCCACACTAGCGGGAGAGACAATGAGCAGTTCTTC,CSAHTSGRDNEQFF,TRBD2,TRBV20-1,TRBJ2-1,many
TGTGCCAGCACCCCGTACGTATCTAACTATGGCTACACCTTC,CASTPYVSNYGYTF,NA,TRBV7-9,TRBJ1-2,many
TGCAGCGTCGGCCGGTTTGCAGCGGACACAGATACGCAGTATTTT,CSVGRFAADTDTQYF,NA,TRBV29-1,TRBJ2-3,many
TGCAGCGTGACTAGCGGGAGTTTGGCAGATACGCAGTATTTT,CSVTSGSLADTQYF,TRBD2,TRBV29-1,TRBJ2-3,many
TGTGCCAGCAGTTCCGGGACTAGCGGGAGAGGCTACAATGAGCAGTTCTTC,CASSSGTSGRGYNEQFF,TRBD2,TRBV7-9,TRBJ2-1,many
TGCGCCAGCATCGGGACAGGGGGCTCCGATACGCAGTATTTT,CASIGTGGSDTQYF,TRBD1,TRBV5-1,TRBJ2-3,few
TGTGCCAGCAGCTTAGCGGGAAGGACTGAAGCTTTCTTT,CASSLAGRTEAFF,NA,TRBV7-8,TRBJ1-1,NA
TGTGCCATCAGCCCCAACTACCAAGAGACCCAGTACTTC,CAISPNYQETQYF,NA,TRBV10-3,TRBJ2-5,NA
TGTGCCAGCAGCAATGGGGACGGCTCCTACGAGCAGTACTTC,CASSNGDGSYEQYF,NA,TRBV3-1,TRBJ2-7,few
TGTGCCACCAGCCGCCTGATGAACACTGAAGCTTCCTTT,CATSRLMNTEASF,NA,TRBV15,TRBJ1-1,NA
TGCAGCGTTAGAGGGATCGGCGAGCAGTACTTC,CSVRGIGEQYF,NA,TRBV29-1,TRBJ2-7,NA
TGTGCCAGCGGGCCCGGTCTTCACAATGAGCAGTTCTTC,CASGPGLHNEQFF,NA,TRBV5-5,TRBJ2-1,many
TGCGCCAGCAGCTTGGACTCCTTGCCGCAGTTCTTC,CASSLDSLPQFF,NA,TRBV5-1,TRBJ2-1,many
TGTGCCAGCTCCGACCGACAAGCCAAACCAGATACGCAGTATTTT,CASSDRQAKPDTQYF,NA,TRBV18,TRBJ2-3,NA
TGTGCCAGCCGACGGGACAGGGACACTGAAGCTTTCTTT,CASRRDRDTEAFF,TRBD1,TRBV18,TRBJ1-1,few
TGCAGTGCTAGAGATCTGAGGGGGTCGGCCTACGAGCAGTACTTC,CSARDLRGSAYEQYF,NA,TRBV20-1,TRBJ2-7,many
TGTGCCAGCAGCTTCAGACTAGCGGATACGCAGTATTTT,CASSFRLADTQYF,TRBD2,TRBV7-2,TRBJ2-3,NA
TGTGCCAGCAGTGAATGGGAGGGCCGAGGCTACGAGCAGTACTTC,CASSEWEGRGYEQYF,TRBD2,TRBV28,TRBJ2-7,few
TGTGCCAGTACCCCGAACAGGGTGAACACCGGGGAGCTGTTTTTT,CASTPNRVNTGELFF,NA,TRBV19,TRBJ2-2,NA
TGTGCCAGCAGCCAAGATTATCGTACTGTTCACTCTGGGGCCAACGTCCTGACTTTC,CASSQDYRTVHSGANVLTF,NA,TRBV3-1,TRBJ2-6,many
TGCGCCAGCAGCTTGTCCACAGCGACCTACGAGCAGTACTTC,CASSLSTATYEQYF,NA,TRBV5-1,TRBJ2-7,many
TGTGCCAGCAGTTCGACTAGCCCCTCCTACAATGAGCAGTTCTTC,CASSSTSPSYNEQFF,TRBD2,TRBV6-5,TRBJ2-1,many
TGTGCCAGCAGCGACGGCCTTGGCTGGCGCGAGGAACCAGATACGCAGTATTTT,CASSDGLGWREEPDTQYF,NA,TRBV6-1,TRBJ2-3,NA
TGTGCCAGCTCACCCGGGACTAGCGGGATCGGAGATACGCAGTATTTT,CASSPGTSGIGDTQYF,TRBD2,TRBV18,TRBJ2-3,many
TGTGCCAGCAGCTCGGGGGGTGGCACTGAAGCTTTCTTT,CASSSGGGTEAFF,NA,TRBV18,TRBJ1-1,many
TGCGCCAGCAGCTTGGATCCAGGGTACGCTAATGAGCAGTTCTTC,CASSLDPGYANEQFF,NA,TRBV5-1,TRBJ2-1,many